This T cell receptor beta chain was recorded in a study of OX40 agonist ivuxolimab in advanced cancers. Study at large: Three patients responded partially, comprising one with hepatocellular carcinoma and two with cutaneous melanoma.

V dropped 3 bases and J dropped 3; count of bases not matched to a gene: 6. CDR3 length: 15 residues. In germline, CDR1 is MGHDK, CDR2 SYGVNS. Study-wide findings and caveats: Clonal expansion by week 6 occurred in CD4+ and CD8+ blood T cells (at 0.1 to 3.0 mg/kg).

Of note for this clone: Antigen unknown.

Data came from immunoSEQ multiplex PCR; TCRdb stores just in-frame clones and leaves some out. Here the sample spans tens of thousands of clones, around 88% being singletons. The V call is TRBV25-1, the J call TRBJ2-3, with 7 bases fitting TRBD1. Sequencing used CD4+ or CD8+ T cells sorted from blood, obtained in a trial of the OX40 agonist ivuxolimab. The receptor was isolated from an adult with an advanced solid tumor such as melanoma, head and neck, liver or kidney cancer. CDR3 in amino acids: CASSDPRGQTDTQYF. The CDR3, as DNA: TGTGCCAGCAGTGACCCAAGGGGACAGACAGATACGCAGTATTTT.